This record looks at one TCR beta chain sequence and its context. The assay was immunoSEQ multiplex PCR, and TCRdb's table has in-frame clones only and misses some. The sample records roughly 2,300,000 clones, 80% to 95% being singletons. This sample was taken from a study of shared clonotypes between healthy human individuals. The CDR3 totals 16 residues. Germline V gives CDR1 SGDLS, CDR2 YYNGEE. Losses at the gene ends were 3 bases for V and 7 bases for J; bases not matched to a gene: 11. The chain uses TRBV9 and TRBJ2-7, with 12 bases aligning to TRBD2. The sequenced material came from naive CD4+ T cells from PBMCs. The subset: CD45RA+ positively selected. This TCR was recovered from a man aged 18-30 years in good health. Some clones in this sample may be carry-over from other donors' samples. CDR3: CASSGVTSGRTWEQYF. As DNA, the CDR3 is TGTGCCAGCAGCGGAGTCACTAGCGGGAGGACTTGGGAGCAGTACTTC.